This is a list of T cell receptor beta chains from one sample in a study of response to subunit inactivated influenza vaccine. TCRdb fed the RT-PCR reads into MiXCR, producing one record per CDR3 protein. The sample lists around 150,000 distinct CDR3 sequences, about a tenth seen once, with roughly 12% in the top ten. Source: non-naive T cells sorted from PBMCs, taken 35 to 45 days after vaccination. The origin of the receptors is a man aged 45-65 years who received an inactivated influenza vaccine. The CDR3 runs from the conserved cysteine through the conserved F or W. Each record gives: J gene, V gene, D gene, clone size, CDR3 protein, CDR3 DNA. The D gene is left open where the match is weak. Where a row states a size, it is once, few, many or the class of an expanded clone; other rows omit it.

>TRBJ1-1|TRBV6-4|TRBD1|few
CASPTKQGSDTEAFF
TGTGCCAGCCCTACTAAACAGGGGTCTGACACTGAAGCTTTCTTT
>TRBJ2-3|TRBV5-6|TRBD2|NA
CASSSLAGGGVTQYF
TGTGCCAGCAGCTCGCTAGCGGGAGGGGGAGTTACGCAGTATTTT
>TRBJ1-2|TRBV27|NA|NA
CASSLSGLTGGYTF
TGTGCCAGCAGTTTATCAGGCCTTACAGGTGGCTACACCTTC
>TRBJ2-5|TRBV7-2|NA|NA
CASSRGLSETQYF
TGTGCCAGCAGCCGCGGACTGTCGGAGACCCAGTACTTC
>TRBJ1-3|TRBV5-6|NA|few
CASSLMGNTIYF
TGTGCCAGCAGCTTGATGGGTAACACCATATATTTT
>TRBJ2-5|TRBV7-7|TRBD2|NA
CASSLSGLAGETQYF
TGTGCCAGCAGCTTATCCGGACTAGCGGGGGAGACCCAGTACTTC
>TRBJ1-2|TRBV12-3/TRBV12-4|NA|NA
CASSFSQRGYTF
TGTGCCAGCAGTTTCTCGCAGAGAGGCTACACCTTC
>TRBJ1-5|TRBV12-3/TRBV12-4|NA|NA
CASSKDSNQPQHF
TGTGCCAGCAGCAAAGACAGCAATCAGCCCCAGCATTTT
>TRBJ1-5|TRBV29-1|TRBD1|many
CSVGDRGLGQPQHF
TGCAGCGTTGGAGACAGGGGGCTAGGGCAGCCCCAGCATTTT
>TRBJ1-2|TRBV6-1|TRBD1|many
CATKTGTGGVGYTF
TGTGCCACCAAGACTGGGACAGGGGGCGTTGGCTACACCTTC
>TRBJ2-1|TRBV7-9|TRBD1|NA
CASSYGQGQRQFF
TGTGCCAGCAGCTACGGACAGGGGCAGCGGCAGTTCTTC
>TRBJ2-7|TRBV3-1|TRBD2|NA
CASSQVLAGTYGQYF
TGTGCCAGCAGCCAAGTTCTAGCGGGGACGTACGGGCAGTACTTC
>TRBJ1-5|TRBV2|NA|NA
CASSEARGRGQPQHF
TGTGCCAGCAGTGAAGCTCGGGGTCGCGGTCAGCCCCAGCATTTT
>TRBJ2-5|TRBV20-1|NA|NA
CSASVGPGYQETQYF
TGCAGTGCTAGTGTGGGGCCCGGTTACCAAGAGACCCAGTACTTC
>TRBJ2-1|TRBV30|TRBD2|many
CAWKGRENEQFF
TGTGCCTGGAAAGGGAGGGAGAATGAGCAGTTCTTC